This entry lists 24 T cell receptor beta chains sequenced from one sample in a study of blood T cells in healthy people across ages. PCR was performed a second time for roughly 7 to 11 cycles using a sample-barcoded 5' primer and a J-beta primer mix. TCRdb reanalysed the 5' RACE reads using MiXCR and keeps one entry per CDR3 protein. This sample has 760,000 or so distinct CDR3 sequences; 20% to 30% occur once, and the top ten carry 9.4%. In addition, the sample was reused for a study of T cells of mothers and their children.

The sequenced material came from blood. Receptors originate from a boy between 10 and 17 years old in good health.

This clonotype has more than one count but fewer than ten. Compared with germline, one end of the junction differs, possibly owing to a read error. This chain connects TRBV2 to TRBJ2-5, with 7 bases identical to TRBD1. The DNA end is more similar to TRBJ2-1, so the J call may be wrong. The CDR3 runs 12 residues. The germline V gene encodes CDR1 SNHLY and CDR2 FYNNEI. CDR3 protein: CASSEGAHEQFF. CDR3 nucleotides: TGCGCCAGCAGTGAGGGGGCGCATGAGCAGTTCTTC.

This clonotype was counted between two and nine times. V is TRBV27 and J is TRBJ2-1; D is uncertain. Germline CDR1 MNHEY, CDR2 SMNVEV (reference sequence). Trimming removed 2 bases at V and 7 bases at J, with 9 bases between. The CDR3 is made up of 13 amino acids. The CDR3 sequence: CASSLHRMNEQFF. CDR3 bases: TGTGCCAGCAGTTTACATAGGATGAATGAGCAGTTCTTC.

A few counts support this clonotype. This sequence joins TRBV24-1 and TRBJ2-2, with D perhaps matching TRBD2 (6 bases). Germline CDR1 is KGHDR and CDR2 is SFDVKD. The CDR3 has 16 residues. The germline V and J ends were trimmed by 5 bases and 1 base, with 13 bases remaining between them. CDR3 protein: CATSVRRERNTGELFF. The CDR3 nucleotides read TGTGCCACCAGTGTAAGACGGGAGAGGAACACCGGGGAGCTGTTTTTT.

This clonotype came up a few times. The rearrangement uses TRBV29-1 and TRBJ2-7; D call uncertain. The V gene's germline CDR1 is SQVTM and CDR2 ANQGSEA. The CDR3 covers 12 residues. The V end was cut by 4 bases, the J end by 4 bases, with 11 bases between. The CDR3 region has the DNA TGCAGCGTTGGGGCCTCTGTATACGAGCAGTACTTC. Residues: CSVGASVYEQYF.

The CDR3, as DNA: TGTGCCAGCAGCTTTAAAGACCGACCGCCGTACAATGAGCAGTTCTTC. Protein: CASSFKDRPPYNEQFF. V is TRBV5-8 and J is TRBJ2-5; D call uncertain. The J call is in doubt because the DNA end fits TRBJ2-1 better. CDR1 and CDR2 (germline): SGHTS, YDEGEE. This CDR3 has 16 amino acids.

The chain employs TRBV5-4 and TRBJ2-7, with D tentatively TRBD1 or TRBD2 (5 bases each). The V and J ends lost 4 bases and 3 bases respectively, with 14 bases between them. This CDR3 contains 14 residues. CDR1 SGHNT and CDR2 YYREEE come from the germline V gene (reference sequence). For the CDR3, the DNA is TGTGCCAGCAGCGGGACGGGAACCGACTACGAGCAGTACTTC. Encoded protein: CASSGTGTDYEQYF.

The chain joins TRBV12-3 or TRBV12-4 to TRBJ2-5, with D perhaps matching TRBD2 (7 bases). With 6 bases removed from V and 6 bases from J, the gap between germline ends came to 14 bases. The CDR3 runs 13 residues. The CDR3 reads CASSTLGGQTQYF. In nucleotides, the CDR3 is TGTGCCAGCAGCACCCTGGGGGGGCAGACCCAGTACTTC.

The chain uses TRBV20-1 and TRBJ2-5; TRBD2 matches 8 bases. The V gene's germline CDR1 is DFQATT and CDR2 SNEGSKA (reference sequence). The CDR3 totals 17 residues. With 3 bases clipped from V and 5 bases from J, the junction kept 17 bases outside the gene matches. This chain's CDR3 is CSARSIGGGPTTETQYF. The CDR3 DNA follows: TGCAGTGCTAGGAGTATTGGCGGGGGGCCTACTACGGAGACCCAGTACTTC.

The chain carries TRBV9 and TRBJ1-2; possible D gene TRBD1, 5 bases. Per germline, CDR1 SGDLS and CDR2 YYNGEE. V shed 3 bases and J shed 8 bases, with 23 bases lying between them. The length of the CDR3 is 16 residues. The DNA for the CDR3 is TGTGCCAGCAGCGGCCAAGTGGGAGGGACTCTCGGAGGCTACACCTTC. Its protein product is CASSGQVGGTLGGYTF.

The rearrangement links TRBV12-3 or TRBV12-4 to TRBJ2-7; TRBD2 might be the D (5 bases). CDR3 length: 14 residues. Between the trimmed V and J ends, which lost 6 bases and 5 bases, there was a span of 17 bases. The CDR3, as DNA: TGTGCCAGCAGCAAAACGGGAACAAAAAACGAGCAGTACTTC. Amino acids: CASSKTGTKNEQYF.

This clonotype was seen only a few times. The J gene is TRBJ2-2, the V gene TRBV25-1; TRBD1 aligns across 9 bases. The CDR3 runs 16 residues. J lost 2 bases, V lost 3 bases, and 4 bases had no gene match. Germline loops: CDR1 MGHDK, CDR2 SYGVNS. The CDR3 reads CASSDLTGGNTGELFF. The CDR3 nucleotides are TGTGCCAGCAGTGACCTGACAGGGGGTAACACCGGGGAGCTGTTTTTT.

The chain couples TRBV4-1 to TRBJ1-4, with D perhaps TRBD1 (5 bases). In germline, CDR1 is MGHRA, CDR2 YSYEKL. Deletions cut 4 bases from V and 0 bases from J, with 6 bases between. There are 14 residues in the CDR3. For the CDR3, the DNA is TGCGCCAGCAGCCGACAGTCAACTAATGAAAAACTGTTTTTT. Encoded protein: CASSRQSTNEKLFF.

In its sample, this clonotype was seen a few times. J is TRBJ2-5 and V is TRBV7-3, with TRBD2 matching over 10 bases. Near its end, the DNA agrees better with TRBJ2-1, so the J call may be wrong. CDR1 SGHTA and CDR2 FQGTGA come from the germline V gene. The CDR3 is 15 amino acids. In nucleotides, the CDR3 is TGTGCCAGCAGCGTTCTAGCGGGGGAGACAAATGAGCAGTTCTTC. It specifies CASSVLAGETNEQFF.

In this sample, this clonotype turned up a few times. CDR3 coding DNA: TGTGCCAGCAGCAACTTTGGCACGGGTAACACCGGGGAGCTGTTTTTT. Protein: CASSNFGTGNTGELFF. The rearrangement uses TRBV12-3 or TRBV12-4 and TRBJ2-2; D not resolved. The CDR3 contains 16 residues. With 6 bases removed from V and 2 bases from J, the gap between germline ends came to 16 bases.

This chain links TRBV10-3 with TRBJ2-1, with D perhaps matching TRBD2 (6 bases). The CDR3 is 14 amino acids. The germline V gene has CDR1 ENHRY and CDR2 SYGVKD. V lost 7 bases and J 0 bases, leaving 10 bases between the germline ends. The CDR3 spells CAITGGSSYNEQFF. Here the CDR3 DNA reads TGTGCCATCACTGGGGGGAGCTCCTACAATGAGCAGTTCTTC.

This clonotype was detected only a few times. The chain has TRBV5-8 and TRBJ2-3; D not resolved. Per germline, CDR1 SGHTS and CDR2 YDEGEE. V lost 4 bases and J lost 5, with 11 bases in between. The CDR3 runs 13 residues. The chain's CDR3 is CASSTSTLDTQYF. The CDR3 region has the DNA TGTGCCAGCAGCACCAGTACGTTAGATACGCAGTATTTT. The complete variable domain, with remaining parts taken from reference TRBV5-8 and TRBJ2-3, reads EAGVTQSPTHLIKTRGQQATLRCSPISGHTSVYWYQQALGLGLQFLLWYDEGEERNRGNFPPRFSGRQFPNYSSELNVNALELEDSALYLCASSTSTLDTQYFGPGTRLTVL.

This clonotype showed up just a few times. This CDR3 is CASTDGAGYLLTYEQYF. The CDR3 region has the DNA TGTGCCAGCACTGACGGGGCAGGGTATTTATTAACCTACGAGCAGTACTTC. J is TRBJ2-7 and V is TRBV28; D may correspond to TRBD1 or TRBD2 (5 bases each). Germline V lookup: CDR1 MDHEN, CDR2 SYDVKM. With 7 bases removed from V and 2 bases from J, the gap between germline ends came to 24 bases. The CDR3 length is 17 residues.

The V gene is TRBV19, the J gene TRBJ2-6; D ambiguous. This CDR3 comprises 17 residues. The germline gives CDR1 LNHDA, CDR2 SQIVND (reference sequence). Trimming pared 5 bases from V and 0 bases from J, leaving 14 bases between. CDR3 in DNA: TGTGCCAGTAGTGTCGGCAGATTAAGCTCTGGGGCCAACGTCCTGACTTTC. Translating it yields CASSVGRLSSGANVLTF.

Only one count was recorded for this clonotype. For the CDR3, the DNA is TGTGCCGCCGTTGGGGGACCTAGCTCCTACAATGAGCAGTTCTTC. It translates to CAAVGGPSSYNEQFF. J is TRBJ2-1 and V is TRBV28; D is perhaps TRBD1 or TRBD2 (5 bases each). This CDR3 spans 15 amino acids. V shed 11 bases and J shed 0 bases, with 17 bases lying between them. Germline CDR1 is MDHEN and CDR2 is SYDVKM.

This CDR3 is CSAGTGDYTGELFF. The CDR3 DNA reads as TGCAGCGCCGGGACAGGGGATTACACCGGGGAGCTGTTTTTT. The chain carries TRBV29-1 and TRBJ2-2; 10 bases fit TRBD1. The V gene end was trimmed by 7 bases and the J gene end by 3 bases; junction bases not matched to a gene: 5. Per the germline V gene, CDR1 is SQVTM and CDR2 is ANQGSEA. CDR3 size: 14 residues.

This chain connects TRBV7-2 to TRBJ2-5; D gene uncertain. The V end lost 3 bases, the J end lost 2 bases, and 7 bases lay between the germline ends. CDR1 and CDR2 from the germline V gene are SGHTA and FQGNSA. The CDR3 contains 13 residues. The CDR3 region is CASSFTEQETQYF. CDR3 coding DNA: TGTGCCAGCAGCTTCACAGAGCAAGAGACCCAGTACTTC.

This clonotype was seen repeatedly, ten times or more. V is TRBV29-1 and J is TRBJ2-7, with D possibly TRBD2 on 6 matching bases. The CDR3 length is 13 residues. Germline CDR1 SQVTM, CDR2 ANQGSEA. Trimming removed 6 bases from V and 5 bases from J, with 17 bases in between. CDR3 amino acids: CSVAQTRGNEQYF. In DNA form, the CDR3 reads TGCAGCGTCGCTCAGACTAGAGGAAACGAGCAGTACTTC.

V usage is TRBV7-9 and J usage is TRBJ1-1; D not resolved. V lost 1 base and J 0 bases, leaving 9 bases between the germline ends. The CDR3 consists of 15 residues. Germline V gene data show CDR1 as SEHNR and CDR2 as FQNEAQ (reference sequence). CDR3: CASSLGIGLNTEAFF. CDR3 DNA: TGTGCCAGCAGCTTAGGCATAGGACTGAACACTGAAGCTTTCTTT.

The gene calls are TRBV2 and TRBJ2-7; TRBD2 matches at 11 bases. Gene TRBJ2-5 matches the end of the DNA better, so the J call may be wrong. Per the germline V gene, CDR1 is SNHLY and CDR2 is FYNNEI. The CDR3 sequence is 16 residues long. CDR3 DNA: TGTGCCAGCAGTGAATCGGTAGCGGGGGGGAGCGAGACCCAGTACTTC. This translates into CASSESVAGGSETQYF.